The 29 T cell receptor beta chains below all came from one sample that was sequenced in a study of Graves' ophthalmopathy and Graves' hyperthyroidism. Using RNA transcripts, the TCR beta CDR3 regions were amplified. First-round RT-PCR with HTBI primers preceded a second-round multiplex PCR. TCRdb re-called the multiplex PCR reads with MiXCR, one entry per CDR3 protein. The sample consists of hundreds of thousands of distinct CDR3 sequences, approximately 40% of them appearing once. The sample comprised peripheral blood. The receptors stem from an adult man with Graves' ophthalmopathy.

This clonotype has more than one count but fewer than ten. The CDR3 nucleotides read TGTGCCAGCAGCATCATCGGGACTAGCGGGACCTACGAGCAGTACTTC. Encoded protein: CASSIIGTSGTYEQYF. V is TRBV5-6 and J is TRBJ2-7; TRBD2 agrees at 13 bases. In germline, CDR1 is SGHDT, CDR2 YYEEEE. The CDR3 runs 16 residues. The V segment lost 4 bases and the J segment 2 bases; nucleotides outside the gene matches: 6.

The CDR3 nucleotides are TGTGCCAGCAGCGTAGGGGCGGGCCGGTCCTACAATGAGCAGTTCTTC. It codes for CASSVGAGRSYNEQFF. The chain joins TRBV9 to TRBJ2-7; tentatively, D is TRBD2 (5 bases). The better agreement between TRBJ2-1 and the DNA end casts doubt on the J call. In germline, CDR1 is SGDLS, CDR2 YYNGEE. This CDR3 has 16 amino acids.

This clonotype was detected only a few times. The J gene is TRBJ2-7, the V gene TRBV11-1; D possibly corresponds to TRBD2 (5 bases). Germline lookup yields CDR1 SGHAT and CDR2 FQDESV (reference sequence). The CDR3 has 16 residues. The V end lost 0 bases, the J end lost 0 bases, and 12 bases lay between the germline ends. CDR3 in DNA: TGTGCCAGCAGCTTAGCGCGGGTAAGCAGCTCCTACGAGCAGTACTTC. It encodes CASSLARVSSSYEQYF.

This chain uses TRBV29-1 with TRBJ1-6; the match to TRBD1 covers 9 bases. V dropped 8 bases and J dropped 8; count of bases not matched to a gene: 7. The CDR3 sequence is 13 residues long. The germline V gene encodes CDR1 SQVTM and CDR2 ANQGSEA. The CDR3 DNA reads TGCAGCAGTCGACAGGGGGGAGATTCACCCCTCCACTTT. Translating gives CSSRQGGDSPLHF. Full variable domain (outside the CDR3, taken from reference TRBV29-1 and TRBJ1-6): SAVISQKPSRDICQRGTSLTIQCQVDSQVTMMFWYRQQPGQSLTLIATANQGSEATYESGFVIDKFPISRPNLTFSTLTVSNMSPEDSSIYLCSSRQGGDSPLHFGNGTRLTVT.

At least ten counts were recorded for this clonotype. This chain uses TRBV29-1 with TRBJ1-2; 7 nucleotides line up with TRBD1. This CDR3 has 16 residues. Germline assignment: CDR1 SQVTM and CDR2 ANQGSEA. V lost 0 bases to trimming and J lost 8 bases; unmatched junction nucleotides: 15. CDR3 in amino acids: CSVEDFLRGGIGGYTF. CDR3 sequence (DNA): TGCAGCGTTGAAGACTTCCTCAGGGGGGGAATCGGCGGCTACACCTTC.

In its sample, this clonotype was seen a few times. The V and J genes are TRBV10-2 and TRBJ2-5; D possibly corresponds to TRBD1 (6 bases). The CDR3 length is 15 residues. The germline gives CDR1 WSHSY, CDR2 SAAADI. V lost 3 bases and J 4 bases, leaving 15 bases between the germline ends. The CDR3: CASSDPPGVRETQYF. CDR3 bases: TGCGCCAGCAGTGACCCGCCAGGGGTCAGAGAGACCCAGTACTTC.

This clonotype was seen a single time. CDR3 loop: CASRADPGSPLHF. The CDR3 DNA sequence: TGTGCCAGCAGGGCAGACCCGGGATCACCCCTCCACTTT. This rearrangement joins TRBV25-1 to TRBJ1-6; no definite D call. This CDR3 is built from 13 residues. Trimming pared 6 bases from V and 10 bases from J, leaving 13 bases between. Germline V gene sequence: CDR1 MGHDK, CDR2 SYGVNS.

This chain joins TRBV2 and TRBJ2-3; D is unclear. Trimming stripped 5 bases from V and 0 bases from J, with 12 bases between. Germline CDR1 and CDR2: SNHLY and FYNNEI. This CDR3 spans 15 amino acids. The CDR3 region has the DNA TGTGCCAGCAGTCCGGAGTGGGTTAGCACAGATACGCAGTATTTT. It specifies CASSPEWVSTDTQYF.

The chain joins TRBV13 to TRBJ1-6, with a possible D match to TRBD1 (5 bases). This CDR3 has 12 amino acids. V lost 5 bases and J 12 bases, leaving 11 bases between the germline ends. The germline CDR1 and CDR2 sequences are PRHDT and FYEKMQ (reference sequence). In nucleotides, the CDR3 is TGTGCCAGCAGCGTGGGGCAGCTACCCCTCCACTTT. Translation: CASSVGQLPLHF.

This clonotype was found a few times. The chain recombines TRBV12-3 or TRBV12-4 with TRBJ2-7, with TRBD2 matching 7 bases. V shed 3 bases, J shed 1 base, and the junction held 3 bases outside the gene matches. The length of the CDR3 is 14 residues. CDR3 sequence (DNA): TGTGCCAGCAGTTTTTCTAGCGGATCCTACGAGCAGTACTTC. Translating gives CASSFSSGSYEQYF.

V is TRBV29-1 and J is TRBJ2-2; 7 bases fit TRBD2. V was clipped by 4 bases and J by 8 bases; unmatched bases: 4. The CDR3 has 12 residues. Germline V gives CDR1 SQVTM, CDR2 ANQGSEA. DNA of the CDR3: TGCAGCGTTGCCAGCGGGATGGGGGAGCTGTTTTTT. It encodes CSVASGMGELFF.

This clonotype came up many times. The genes are TRBV2 and TRBJ1-2; D is unresolved. This CDR3 is built from 13 residues. V was clipped by 7 bases and J by 6 bases, with 15 bases between them. CDR1 is SNHLY and CDR2 is FYNNEI in the germline V gene. The CDR3 spells CASTAVAGDGYTF. Here the CDR3 DNA reads TGTGCCAGCACCGCGGTGGCTGGGGATGGCTACACCTTC. The complete variable domain, with remaining parts taken from reference TRBV2 and TRBJ1-2, reads EPEVTQTPSHQVTQMGQEVILRCVPISNHLYFYWYRQILGQKVEFLVSFYNNEISEKSEIFDDQFSVERPDGSNFTLKIRSTKLEDSAMYFCASTAVAGDGYTFGSGTRLTVV.

This clonotype was found a few times. This chain links TRBV7-9 with TRBJ2-7; possible D gene TRBD2, 5 bases. Germline CDR1 is SEHNR and CDR2 is FQNEAQ (reference sequence). The CDR3 spans 15 residues. Trimming removed 5 bases at V and 0 bases at J, with 14 bases between. For the CDR3, the DNA is TGTGCCAGCAGCCACCCAGCGGTTGGCTCCTACGAGCAGTACTTC. It translates to CASSHPAVGSYEQYF.

This clonotype was seen many times. V is TRBV12-3 or TRBV12-4 and J is TRBJ1-2; D is unclear. The V and J ends lost 6 bases and 5 bases respectively, with 16 bases between them. The CDR3 is made up of 14 amino acids. The CDR3 protein is CASRKSGIWYGYTF. The DNA for the CDR3 is TGTGCCAGCAGGAAGTCGGGGATATGGTATGGCTACACCTTC.

J is TRBJ1-1 and V is TRBV20-1; D may be TRBD1 (6 bases). CDR3 length: 15 residues. Germline assignment: CDR1 DFQATT and CDR2 SNEGSKA (reference sequence). Deletions cut 1 base from V and 4 bases from J, with 16 bases between. The chain's CDR3 is CSARAQGRGATEAFF. CDR3 DNA sequence: TGCAGTGCTAGAGCCCAGGGGCGGGGTGCCACTGAAGCTTTCTTT.

This clonotype was observed at least ten times. The chain couples TRBV7-2 to TRBJ2-7; D not resolved. Germline V gives CDR1 SGHTA, CDR2 FQGNSA. The CDR3 runs to 12 residues. V shed 4 bases and J shed 7 bases, with 11 bases lying between them. CDR3 coding DNA: TGTGCCAGCAGCTCGCCCCCTGGTGAGCAGTACTTC. It yields the protein CASSSPPGEQYF.

The chain employs TRBV2 and TRBJ1-5, with D perhaps matching TRBD1 (6 bases). Deletions cut 5 bases from V and 5 bases from J, with 16 bases between. Germline values: CDR1 SNHLY, CDR2 FYNNEI. The CDR3 is 15 amino acids. This chain's CDR3 is CASSLIGRGHQPQHF. The CDR3 DNA reads as TGTGCCAGCAGTTTGATAGGACGGGGGCATCAGCCCCAGCATTTT.

This chain joins TRBV2 and TRBJ2-7; D gene unclear. The length of the CDR3 is 13 residues. V was clipped by 10 bases and J by 4 bases, with 17 bases between them. Germline V gives CDR1 SNHLY, CDR2 FYNNEI. The CDR3 DNA sequence: TGTGCCACGTTAGGTGAATGGGATTACGAGCAGTACTTC. Its translation: CATLGEWDYEQYF.

The sample holds one count of this clonotype. The chain uses TRBV2 and TRBJ2-7, with TRBD1 matching over 7 bases. V trimming: 6 bases; J trimming: 7 bases; junction bases outside the gene matches: 9. The CDR3 has 13 amino acids. The germline V gene has CDR1 SNHLY and CDR2 FYNNEI. DNA for the CDR3: TGTGCCAGCAGCCGGGACAGCACTTTGGAGCAGTACTTC. Its protein is CASSRDSTLEQYF.

The CDR3 DNA reads as TGTGCCAGCAGCGTTTCCTCACAGGGGAGCTCTGGAAACACCATATATTTT. Its translation: CASSVSSQGSSGNTIYF. The chain recombines TRBV9 with TRBJ1-3; TRBD1 aligns across 7 bases. J gave up 0 bases and V 2 bases, and 8 bases lay outside the gene matches. This CDR3 is 17 amino acids long. Germline V CDR1 and CDR2: SGDLS, YYNGEE.

The rearrangement joins TRBV7-2 to TRBJ2-5, with a possible D match to TRBD2 (7 bases). V was clipped by 5 bases and J by 4 bases, with 20 bases between them. Germline lookup yields CDR1 SGHTA and CDR2 FQGNSA. This CDR3 comprises 16 residues. The CDR3 bases are TGTGCCAGCAGCCAAGAGAATGCGGGGGCCTTAGAGACCCAGTACTTC. It translates to CASSQENAGALETQYF. The whole variable domain, remainder taken from reference TRBV7-2 and TRBJ2-5, is GAGVSQSPSNKVTEKGKDVELRCDPISGHTALYWYRQSLGQGLEFLIYFQGNSAPDKSGLPSDRFSAERTGGSVSTLTIQRTQQEDSAVYLCASSQENAGALETQYFGPGTRLLVL.

The V call is TRBV25-1, the J call TRBJ1-2; 7 bases map to TRBD1. V lost 5 bases, J lost 4 bases, and 13 bases stayed unmatched. The CDR3 contains 16 residues. Germline CDR1 MGHDK, CDR2 SYGVNS. CDR3: CASSSAYSGTVYGYTF. CDR3 DNA sequence: TGTGCCAGCAGTTCGGCCTACTCCGGGACAGTCTATGGCTACACCTTC.

The sample holds a few counts of this clonotype. This sequence joins TRBV7-9 and TRBJ1-4; D is unresolved. Trimming removed 5 bases at V and 8 bases at J, with 9 bases between. The CDR3 covers 12 residues. The germline CDR1 and CDR2 sequences are SEHNR and FQNEAQ (reference sequence). The chain's CDR3 is CASSPNLEKLFF. Here the CDR3 DNA reads TGTGCCAGCAGCCCCAACTTAGAAAAACTGTTTTTT.

V usage is TRBV20-1 and J usage is TRBJ1-1; the D gene is possibly TRBD1 (6 bases). The germline V gene encodes CDR1 DFQATT and CDR2 SNEGSKA (reference sequence). The CDR3 is made up of 14 amino acids. V dropped 3 bases and J dropped 6 bases, with 17 bases sitting between them. The CDR3 bases are TGCAGTGCTAGGGCGGGACGCTCAGGGGCTGAAGCTTTCTTT. Translation: CSARAGRSGAEAFF.

This rearrangement joins TRBV10-3 to TRBJ2-5; either TRBD1 or TRBD2 may fit D (6 bases each). The CDR3 sequence is 15 residues long. Germline V gene data show CDR1 as ENHRY and CDR2 as SYGVKD. V gave up 6 bases and J gave up 2 bases, with 16 bases separating them. CDR3 bases: TGTGCCATCAGACCCGGGGGTCAGGGGCAAGAGACCCAGTACTTC. Residues: CAIRPGGQGQETQYF.

In the case of this clonotype: A much more abundant neighbour one base away suggests this may be a read error. This chain links TRBV6-5 with TRBJ1-2; maybe TRBD1 (5 bases). The CDR3 contains 14 residues. The germline CDR1 and CDR2 sequences are MNHEY and SVGAGI. V was cut by 4 bases and J by 4 bases, with 13 bases left in between. CDR3 nucleotides: TGTGCCAGCAGTTCCCAAGGGGAAAGCTATGGCTACACCTTC. Protein: CASSSQGESYGYTF.

V is TRBV20-1 and J is TRBJ2-7; D unclear. Per germline, CDR1 DFQATT and CDR2 SNEGSKA (reference sequence). The CDR3 is made up of 13 amino acids. V lost 2 bases, J lost 3 bases, and 11 bases lay in between. The CDR3 reads CSARSGVHYEQYF. CDR3 DNA sequence: TGCAGTGCTAGATCTGGGGTTCACTACGAGCAGTACTTC.

This clonotype appeared a few times. The chain has TRBV20-1 and TRBJ2-7; TRBD1 matches at 7 bases. Per germline, CDR1 DFQATT and CDR2 SNEGSKA (reference sequence). Trimming cost V 1 base and J 7 bases; bases outside gene matches: 4. The CDR3 runs 12 residues. CDR3 in DNA: TGCAGTGCTAGAGGAGGGGGCGAGGAGCAGTACTTC. The encoded protein is CSARGGGEEQYF.

This clonotype was recorded a few times. The chain uses TRBV7-9 and TRBJ2-5; unclear D gene. Germline CDR1 reads SEHNR; CDR2 reads FQNEAQ (reference sequence). The CDR3 loop spans 15 amino acids. Trimming took 2 bases from V and 1 from J, leaving 11 bases between them. CDR3 protein: CASSLLGGFQETQYF. DNA of the CDR3: TGTGCCAGCAGCTTACTGGGCGGATTCCAAGAGACCCAGTACTTC.